Following are 27 T cell receptor beta chains from one sample sequenced in a study of blood T cell repertoires in COVID-19. Generated by immunoSEQ multiplex PCR, the TCRdb table keeps only in-frame clones and is missing some. This sample yields 120,000 to 150,000 clones, of which about four fifths are seen a single time; just under 9% belongs to the top ten. The sequencing input was peripheral blood. These receptors came from a woman aged 80 or over in a cohort sampled during active or convalescent COVID-19.

J is TRBJ2-3 and V is TRBV5-1; maybe TRBD1 (6 bases). The germline gives CDR1 SGHRS, CDR2 YFSETQ. The CDR3 has 14 amino acids. V lost 4 bases and J 2 bases, leaving 11 bases between the germline ends. This CDR3 is CASSRDTNTDTQYF. The DNA of the CDR3 is TGCGCCAGCAGCCGGGACACCAACACAGATACGCAGTATTTT.

V usage is TRBV25-1 and J usage is TRBJ2-5; no reliable D call. The CDR3 is made up of 10 amino acids. Germline values: CDR1 MGHDK, CDR2 SYGVNS. Trimming removed 8 bases from V and 3 bases from J, with 4 bases in between. The DNA for the CDR3 is TGTGCCAGCGGAGAAGAGACCCAGTACTTC. Translating gives CASGEETQYF.

The chain is built from TRBV9 and TRBJ2-2, with D uncertain. The CDR3 loop spans 12 amino acids. CDR1 is SGDLS, CDR2 YYNGEE, per germline. V dropped 3 bases and J dropped 7 bases, with 7 bases sitting between them. The CDR3 sequence: CASSAVDGELFF. The CDR3 region has the DNA TGTGCCAGCAGCGCGGTTGACGGGGAGCTGTTTTTT.

The V and J genes are TRBV11-2 and TRBJ2-5; D is undetermined. The CDR3 loop spans 13 amino acids. The germline gives CDR1 SGHAT, CDR2 FQNNGV. V lost 5 bases to trimming and J lost 4 bases, with 11 bases between them. This CDR3 reads CASSLSVRETQYF. The CDR3 region has the DNA TGTGCCAGCAGCCTCAGTGTAAGAGAGACCCAGTACTTC. The full variable domain, in which reference TRBV11-2 and TRBJ2-5 provide the parts outside the CDR3, is EAGVAQSPRYKIIEKRQSVAFWCNPISGHATLYWYQQILGQGPKLLIQFQNNGVVDDSQLPKDRFSAERLKGVDSTLKIQPAKLEDSAVYLCASSLSVRETQYFGPGTRLLVL.

This rearrangement joins TRBV27 to TRBJ1-1; 9 nucleotides line up with TRBD1. Germline lookup yields CDR1 MNHEY and CDR2 SMNVEV (reference sequence). Trimming cost V 7 bases and J 6 bases; bases outside gene matches: 9. This CDR3 is 14 amino acids long. The CDR3 bases are TGTGCCAGCAATCGGGACAGGGCAGGGCCTGAAGCTTTCTTT. As protein: CASNRDRAGPEAFF.

The CDR3 loop is CASSATGTGTKETQYF. CDR3 in DNA: TGTGCCAGCAGCGCCACCGGGACAGGCACAAAAGAGACCCAGTACTTC. The rearrangement links TRBV9 to TRBJ2-5; 8 bases are a match to TRBD1. CDR3 length: 16 residues. Germline V gives CDR1 SGDLS, CDR2 YYNGEE. The ends lost 3 bases at V and 3 bases at J; junction bases unmatched: 10.

Here the CDR3 reads CASRRETGVGTDTQYF. The CDR3 DNA sequence: TGTGCCAGCAGACGCGAAACGGGGGTTGGCACAGATACGCAGTATTTT. J is TRBJ2-3 and V is TRBV27; possibly TRBD2 for D (6 bases). With 6 bases removed from V and 1 base from J, the gap between germline ends came to 17 bases. CDR1 and CDR2 (germline): MNHEY, SMNVEV (reference sequence). The CDR3 is 16 amino acids.

There are a few counts of this clone. The gene calls are TRBV5-4 and TRBJ1-1, with TRBD1 identical over 7 bases. The germline gives CDR1 SGHNT, CDR2 YYREEE (reference sequence). This CDR3 has 13 amino acids. V lost 3 bases to trimming and J lost 7 bases; unmatched junction nucleotides: 6. The CDR3 DNA is TGTGCCAGCAGCTCAGAATGGGACAGTGAAGCTTTCTTT. Translated, it gives CASSSEWDSEAFF.

This clone was counted a single time. The chain combines TRBV2 with TRBJ1-1; TRBD1 agrees at 9 bases. This CDR3 region has 13 residues. Losses at the gene ends were 6 bases for V and 4 bases for J; bases not matched to a gene: 3. The germline CDR1 and CDR2 sequences are SNHLY and FYNNEI. CDR3 nucleotide sequence: TGTGCCAGCAGCGGACAGGGGAGCACTGAAGCTTTCTTT. Protein product: CASSGQGSTEAFF.

This chain connects TRBV4-2 to TRBJ2-5; D is possibly TRBD2 (5 bases). This CDR3 comprises 14 residues. Germline V gene sequence: CDR1 LGHNA, CDR2 YNFKEQ. V was pared by 0 bases and J by 4 bases, with 9 bases between. This chain's CDR3 is CASSQDRLAETQYF. As DNA, the CDR3 is TGTGCCAGCAGCCAAGATCGCCTAGCAGAGACCCAGTACTTC.

The V gene is TRBV4-1, the J gene TRBJ1-6; 9 bases are shared with TRBD1. Per germline, CDR1 MGHRA and CDR2 YSYEKL. The V and J ends lost 3 bases and 4 bases, in that order; junction bases with no gene match: 7. The CDR3 consists of 17 residues. The CDR3 region is CASSQDRGSLYNSPLHF. Written as DNA, the CDR3 is TGCGCCAGCAGCCAGGACAGGGGCTCCCTATATAATTCACCCCTCCACTTT.

The chain uses TRBV4-3 and TRBJ2-3; D is ambiguous. Trimming took 1 base from V and 4 from J, leaving 9 bases between them. CDR3 length: 14 amino acids. Germline CDR1 LGHNA, CDR2 YSLEER. CDR3 amino acids: CASSQVRFADTQYF. The CDR3 coding sequence is TGCGCCAGCAGCCAAGTGAGGTTCGCAGATACGCAGTATTTT.

The chain links TRBV7-2 to TRBJ1-5, with 8 bases fitting TRBD1. Germline V gene lookup returns CDR1 SGHTA and CDR2 FQGNSA. The J segment lost 6 bases and the V segment lost 6 bases, leaving 13 bases of the junction unmatched. The CDR3 spans 16 residues. CDR3 coding DNA: TGTGCCAGCAGTCCAAAGGACAGGGCGTTTGGTCAGCCCCAGCATTTT. It yields the protein CASSPKDRAFGQPQHF.

This clone was observed a single time. This rearrangement joins TRBV5-5 to TRBJ2-1, with 10 bases aligning to TRBD1. This CDR3 is 16 amino acids long. Trimming cost V 0 bases and J 6 bases; bases outside gene matches: 6. CDR1 and CDR2 from the germline V gene are SGHKS and YYEKEE (reference sequence). CDR3 in amino acids: CASSLVPGQGINEQFF. The DNA of the CDR3 is TGTGCCAGCAGCTTGGTACCGGGACAGGGGATCAATGAGCAGTTCTTC.

This clone was recorded a few times. The gene calls are TRBV19 and TRBJ2-2; D is ambiguous. Germline CDR1 is LNHDA and CDR2 is SQIVND (reference sequence). The CDR3 loop spans 15 amino acids. V gave up 3 bases and J gave up 3 bases, with 11 bases separating them. CDR3 in amino acids: CASSIGTADTGELFF. The CDR3 nucleotides read TGTGCCAGTAGTATCGGAACAGCCGACACCGGGGAGCTGTTTTTT.

J is TRBJ2-7 and V is TRBV7-8, with D uncertain. This CDR3 comprises 13 residues. The V and J ends lost 3 bases and 1 base respectively, with 7 bases between them. Germline lookup yields CDR1 SGHVS and CDR2 FQNEAQ. The DNA for the CDR3 is TGTGCCAGCAGCTTTGAGTTTTCCTACGAGCAGTACGTC. Translation: CASSFEFSYEQYV.

The chain carries TRBV21-1 and TRBJ2-7; TRBD1, the D gene given by the table, was not confirmed from the DNA. TRBV21-1 is a listed pseudogene. The CDR3 is 19 residues long. The DNA of the CDR3 is TGTGCCAGCAGCACCCGCCTTTGGGCCAGGGGGTGCCGACCTTACGAGCAGTACGTC. Translating gives CASSTRLWARGCRPYEQYV.

V gene TRBV7-2 combines with J gene TRBJ1-1, with D possibly TRBD1 on 6 matching bases. The CDR3 loop spans 14 amino acids. V was clipped by 8 bases and J by 5 bases, with 18 bases between them. Looked up from germline, CDR1 is SGHTA and CDR2 is FQGNSA. CDR3 region: CASVPWGGRTEAFF. As DNA, the CDR3 is TGTGCCAGCGTCCCATGGGGGGGGCGGACTGAAGCTTTCTTT.

The J gene is TRBJ1-4, the V gene TRBV5-1, with D tentatively TRBD1 (6 bases). Germline V lookup: CDR1 SGHRS, CDR2 YFSETQ. This CDR3 has 14 amino acids. The V gene lost 4 bases and the J gene lost 4 bases, with 11 bases spanning the gap. CDR3 sequence: CASSGGQINEKLFF. The DNA for the CDR3 is TGCGCCAGCAGCGGAGGACAGATTAATGAAAAACTGTTTTTT.

The V gene is TRBV5-1, the J gene TRBJ1-2; a possible D gene is TRBD1 (6 bases). The V gene lost 0 bases and the J gene lost 5 bases, with 14 bases spanning the gap. The CDR3 has 15 residues. Germline values: CDR1 SGHRS, CDR2 YFSETQ. CDR3 in amino acids: CASSLAIGGEYGYTF. The DNA of the CDR3 is TGCGCCAGCAGCTTGGCCATAGGGGGAGAATATGGCTACACCTTC.

In DNA form, the CDR3 reads TGTGCCAGCAGCCAAGTAACAGGGGCGAGCAATCAGCCCCAGCATTTT. This sequence encodes CASSQVTGASNQPQHF. V is TRBV4-2 and J is TRBJ1-5; 7 bases map to TRBD1. Germline lookup yields CDR1 LGHNA and CDR2 YNFKEQ. V lost 1 base and J lost 1; bases outside the gene matches: 4. The CDR3 is made up of 16 amino acids.

The chain couples TRBV11-3 to TRBJ2-1; D may be TRBD2 (6 bases). Between the trimmed V and J ends, which lost 3 bases and 4 bases, there was a span of 16 bases. Germline V CDR1 and CDR2: SGHNT, YENEEA. CDR3 length equals 16 residues. This chain's CDR3 is CASSLRIGGSYNEQFF. The CDR3 coding sequence is TGTGCCAGCAGCTTGAGAATCGGGGGATCGTACAATGAGCAGTTCTTC.

The table lists this clone with a few counts. V is TRBV6-6 and J is TRBJ1-4, with D perhaps matching TRBD1 (6 bases). This CDR3 spans 17 amino acids. Germline V CDR1 and CDR2: MNHNY, SVGAGI (reference sequence). V gave up 5 bases and J gave up 5 bases, with 21 bases separating them. The CDR3 DNA follows: TGTGCCAGCAGTCCCCGCTTGTGGGGGGGCTGGAATGAAAAACTGTTTTTT. Its translation is CASSPRLWGGWNEKLFF.

This rearrangement joins TRBV6-6 to TRBJ1-2; possible D gene TRBD1, 5 bases. This CDR3 is built from 13 residues. V was clipped by 2 bases and J by 3 bases, with 7 bases between them. Germline V gene lookup returns CDR1 MNHNY and CDR2 SVGAGI (reference sequence). The CDR3 sequence: CASSYEGDYGYTF. The CDR3 coding sequence is TGTGCCAGCAGTTACGAAGGGGACTATGGCTACACCTTC.

The rearrangement joins TRBV5-6 to TRBJ1-4; tentative D call: TRBD1 (6 bases). V lost 4 bases, J lost 5 bases, and 18 bases lay in between. This CDR3 spans 16 amino acids. Germline V gives CDR1 SGHDT, CDR2 YYEEEE. CDR3 nucleotides: TGTGCCAGCAGCAAATCACAGGGCGGGGGAAATGAAAAACTGTTTTTT. Encoded protein: CASSKSQGGGNEKLFF.

V usage is TRBV5-6 and J usage is TRBJ2-3; D remains unclear. V gave up 1 base and J gave up 6 bases, with 12 bases separating them. There are 14 residues in the CDR3. The germline V gene has CDR1 SGHDT and CDR2 YYEEEE. The CDR3: CASSLPTGADTQYF. The CDR3 DNA sequence: TGTGCCAGCAGCTTGCCTACTGGTGCCGATACGCAGTATTTT.

The genes are TRBV5-5 and TRBJ2-5; 7 bases agree with TRBD2. This CDR3 region has 13 residues. Germline CDR1 and CDR2: SGHKS and YYEKEE (reference sequence). Trimming at V came to 4 bases and at J to 5 bases, leaving 5 bases not matched to a gene. The CDR3 DNA sequence: TGTGCCAGCAGCCCGACTAGCCAGGAGACCCAGTACTTC. Amino acid sequence: CASSPTSQETQYF.